This paragraph reports one TCR beta chain. Its specificity is unknown. Germline V gives CDR1 SGHVS, CDR2 FQNEAQ. CDR3 length: 14 residues. With 1 base removed from V and 0 bases from J, the gap between germline ends came to 6 bases. These data originate in a study of a mutant IDH1 vaccine in newly diagnosed glioma. Overall study: Visits V12 and V13 fell at weeks 35 and 47, respectively.

TCRdb's table, derived via immunoSEQ multiplex PCR, lists solely in-frame clones and lacks some. The data show tens of thousands of clones, about 81% seen once. Time point noted: week 47, end of study. The content of each vaccine dose was 300 ug of mutant IDH1 20-mer peptide, and topical imiquimod accompanied it. Source: PBMCs, taken from a glioma patient whose treatment included an IDH1 peptide vaccine. V and J are TRBV7-8 and TRBJ1-1; the D is unclear. The origin of this receptor is a man in his forties with glioma. The CDR3 region is CASSLGYMNTEAFF. DNA of the CDR3: TGTGCCAGCAGCTTAGGGTACATGAACACTGAAGCTTTCTTT.